The next 31 T cell receptor beta chains were all read from a single sample in a study of T cells in Graves' hyperthyroidism and ophthalmopathy. TCR beta CDR3 regions were amplified from RNA. First-round RT-PCR of the TCR CDR3 relied on the HTBI primer set. In TCRdb, the multiplex PCR reads were re-called with MiXCR into one record per CDR3 protein. The table shows approximately 300,000 distinct CDR3 sequences, with approximately 17% occurring only once. Sequencing was carried out using blood. The receptors come from a woman aged 55-75 years with Graves' ophthalmopathy.

This clonotype was picked up many times. CDR3: CASSLAGTGNTEAFF. The DNA for the CDR3 is TGCGCCAGCAGCTTGGCCGGGACAGGGAACACTGAAGCTTTCTTT. V usage is TRBV5-1 and J usage is TRBJ1-1; TRBD1 aligns across 8 bases. Unmatched junction bases numbered 2, after V lost 0 bases and J lost 1 base. Germline CDR1 is SGHRS and CDR2 is YFSETQ. The CDR3 loop spans 15 amino acids.

CDR3: CSANNPILAESTDTQYF. CDR3 sequence (DNA): TGCAGTGCTAACAACCCTATACTAGCGGAATCCACAGATACGCAGTATTTT. This chain links TRBV20-1 with TRBJ2-3; 8 bases agree with TRBD2. The V gene end was trimmed by 4 bases and the J gene end by 2 bases; junction bases not matched to a gene: 14. CDR3 length equals 17 residues. Looked up from germline, CDR1 is DFQATT and CDR2 is SNEGSKA (reference sequence).

This clonotype occurred many times. The gene calls are TRBV11-2 and TRBJ2-7; D unclear. The germline V and J ends were trimmed by 1 base and 2 bases, with 12 bases remaining between them. CDR1 and CDR2 from the germline V gene are SGHAT and FQNNGV. The CDR3 loop spans 15 amino acids. DNA of the CDR3: TGTGCCAGCAGCTTAGGGCGTGGCGGTGCCTACGAGCAGTACTTC. Protein: CASSLGRGGAYEQYF.

The genes are TRBV6-1 and TRBJ1-4, with a weak D call TRBD1 (6 bases). The V end lost 6 bases, the J end lost 5 bases, and 13 bases lay between the germline ends. CDR1 is MNHNS and CDR2 is SASEGT in the germline V gene. CDR3 size: 14 residues. CDR3 coding DNA: TGTGCCAGCAGAGACAGGATCGGAAATGAAAAACTGTTTTTT. Protein product: CASRDRIGNEKLFF.

Comments on this clonotype: Without the conserved terminal phenylalanine or tryptophan, this CDR3 likely stems from a read error. The chain employs TRBV28 and TRBJ2-5, with TRBD1 as a possible D gene (6 bases). This CDR3 has 15 residues. Germline values: CDR1 MDHEN, CDR2 SYDVKM. V was pared by 4 bases and J by 5 bases, with 17 bases between. As DNA, the CDR3 is TGTGCCAGCAGTTCATCGGGACACCAGAGGGAGACCCAGTACCTC. Translated, it gives CASSSSGHQRETQYL.

About this clonotype: A much more abundant neighbour one base away suggests this may be a read error. J is TRBJ1-1 and V is TRBV18; the D gene is possibly TRBD1 (6 bases). Germline assignment: CDR1 KGHSH and CDR2 LQKENI. CDR3 size: 16 residues. Here the CDR3 reads CASSPRTDIKNTEASF. The CDR3 bases are TGTGCCAGCTCACCAAGGACAGACATAAAGAACACTGAAGCTTCCTTT.

In its sample, this clonotype was seen many times. The genes are TRBV28 and TRBJ2-1; D perhaps matches TRBD2 (5 bases). Trimming removed 3 bases from V and 1 base from J, with 13 bases in between. Germline lookup yields CDR1 MDHEN and CDR2 SYDVKM. The length of the CDR3 is 16 residues. CDR3 bases: TGTGCCAGCAGTTTGATTAGGGAGCTATCCTACAATGAGCAGTTCTTC. Its protein product is CASSLIRELSYNEQFF.

This clonotype showed up just a few times. The J gene is TRBJ1-4, the V gene TRBV30, with no clear D. The CDR3 consists of 11 residues. Germline V gene sequence: CDR1 GTSNPN, CDR2 SVGIG (reference sequence). V lost 1 base and J 10 bases, leaving 7 bases between the germline ends. CDR3 in DNA: TGTGCCTGGAGTGGACGAGGAAAACTGTTTTTT. Translating it yields CAWSGRGKLFF.

Concerning this clonotype itself: Mismatch with germline at one junction end may stem from a read error. In DNA form, the CDR3 reads TGTGCCAGCAGTCCAACGCTCACTAATGGAAAACTGTTTTTT. This sequence encodes CASSPTLTNGKLFF. The chain recombines TRBV12-3 or TRBV12-4 with TRBJ1-4; D not certain. The CDR3 loop spans 14 amino acids.

The sample holds a few counts of this clonotype. At one boundary the junction diverges from the germline segment, which might be a read error. The V gene is TRBV7-7, the J gene TRBJ1-3; D gene ambiguous. The CDR3 has 15 residues. The germline CDR1 and CDR2 sequences are SSHAT and FNYEAQ (reference sequence). CDR3 residues: CASSLAPTPGNTIYF. The CDR3 nucleotides read TGTGCTAGCAGCCTCGCCCCAACTCCCGGAAACACCATATATTTT. Drawing the rest from reference TRBV7-7 and TRBJ1-3, the complete variable domain is GAGVSQSPRYKVTKRGQDVTLRCDPISSHATLYWYQQALGQGPEFLTYFNYEAQPDKSGLPSDRFSAERPEGSISTLTIQRTEQRDSAMYRCASSLAPTPGNTIYFGEGSWLTVV.

Comment on this clonotype: The junction shows a germline mismatch at one end, possibly a read error. This sequence joins TRBV3-1 and TRBJ1-2, with D unresolved. CDR1 is LGHDT and CDR2 is YNNKEL in the germline V gene (reference sequence). The CDR3 runs 16 residues. CDR3 residues: CASSRSEVVENYGCTF. The DNA for the CDR3 is TGTGCCAGCAGCCGATCTGAAGTGGTGGAAAACTATGGCTGCACCTTC.

Ten or more counts support this clonotype. The chain recombines TRBV6-1 with TRBJ2-1; D is perhaps TRBD2 (6 bases). This CDR3 has 14 amino acids. Germline loops: CDR1 MNHNS, CDR2 SASEGT. The V end was cut by 10 bases, the J end by 4 bases, with 17 bases between. CDR3 nucleotide sequence: TGTGCCATCGGCGGTGGAGGGGTTTACAATGAGCAGTTCTTC. Residues: CAIGGGGVYNEQFF.

This clonotype appeared many times. The V gene is TRBV7-3, the J gene TRBJ1-2; unclear D gene. The CDR3 is 16 residues long. Germline V CDR1 and CDR2: SGHTA, FQGTGA. The germline V and J ends were trimmed by 4 bases and 1 base, with 16 bases remaining between them. The CDR3 bases are TGTGCCAGCAGCTCCCCAGCTCGCCGCTATAACTATGGCTACACCTTC. This sequence encodes CASSSPARRYNYGYTF. The full variable domain, its missing parts supplied by reference TRBV7-3 and TRBJ1-2, is GAGVSQTPSNKVTEKGKYVELRCDPISGHTALYWYRQSLGQGPEFLIYFQGTGAADDSGLPNDRFFAVRPEGSVSTLKIQRTERGDSAVYLCASSSPARRYNYGYTFGSGTRLTVV.

In this sample, this clonotype turned up many times. The chain joins TRBV6-2 or TRBV6-3 to TRBJ2-6, with unresolved D. The CDR3 runs 15 residues. The ends were cut back, 11 bases at V and 1 base at J, with 15 bases in the middle. CDR1 is MNHEY, CDR2 SVGEGT, per germline. The CDR3 region is CAVSSRLSGANVLTF. CDR3 nucleotides: TGTGCCGTATCCTCCCGTCTTTCTGGGGCCAACGTCCTGACTTTC.

This clonotype came up a few times. This chain uses TRBV6-1 with TRBJ1-3; D perhaps matches TRBD1 (6 bases). The CDR3 is 16 residues long. Germline CDR1 MNHNS, CDR2 SASEGT. Between the trimmed V and J ends, which lost 2 bases and 2 bases, there was a span of 13 bases. The CDR3: CASSEHRVSAGNTIYF. The CDR3 bases are TGTGCCAGCAGTGAACACAGGGTGTCGGCTGGAAACACCATATATTTT.

The V call is TRBV25-1, the J call TRBJ2-1; 15 nucleotides align to TRBD2. V lost 5 bases and J lost 2; bases outside the gene matches: 10. The CDR3 loop spans 19 amino acids. Per the germline V gene, CDR1 is MGHDK and CDR2 is SYGVNS. In DNA form, the CDR3 reads TGTGCCAGCAGTCCCCCGGGACTAGCGGGAGGCTTGGCCTACAATGAGCAGTTCTTC. This translates into CASSPPGLAGGLAYNEQFF.

The chain couples TRBV29-1 to TRBJ1-4; the D gene is possibly TRBD1 (5 bases). This CDR3 contains 16 residues. Germline V gene data show CDR1 as SQVTM and CDR2 as ANQGSEA. With 4 bases removed from V and 1 base from J, the gap between germline ends came to 16 bases. CDR3 nucleotide sequence: TGCAGCGTTGGCCGTTCCAGGAGGGGAACTAATGAAAAACTGTTTTTT. This encodes CSVGRSRRGTNEKLFF.

V and J are TRBV6-1 and TRBJ1-1; D is unclear. Deletions cut 6 bases from V and 1 base from J, with 9 bases between. The CDR3 has 13 residues. Germline assignment: CDR1 MNHNS and CDR2 SASEGT. The CDR3, as DNA: TGTGCCAGCAGCCTATTTAGGAACACTGAAGCTTTCTTT. As protein: CASSLFRNTEAFF.

This rearrangement joins TRBV20-1 to TRBJ2-3, with D uncertain. This CDR3 is built from 11 residues. Germline values: CDR1 DFQATT, CDR2 SNEGSKA (reference sequence). Between the trimmed V and J ends, which lost 5 bases and 2 bases, there was a span of 5 bases. DNA of the CDR3: TGCAGTGCTGTCCTCACAGATACGCAGTATTTT. The encoded protein is CSAVLTDTQYF.

Turning to this clonotype: An end of the junction differs from the germline gene, which may be a read error. The chain couples TRBV6-2 or TRBV6-3 to TRBJ1-5; D ambiguous. The CDR3 consists of 13 residues. Germline loops: CDR1 MNHEY, CDR2 SVGEGT. CDR3 residues: CASSKTENRPQHF. In nucleotides, the CDR3 is TGTGCCAGCAGCAAGACGGAGAATCGGCCCCAGCATTTT.

This clonotype was picked up many times. This sequence joins TRBV5-1 and TRBJ1-1; a weak D match, TRBD1 (5 bases). The CDR3 is 15 amino acids. CDR1 and CDR2 (germline): SGHRS, YFSETQ. The V end was cut by 0 bases, the J end by 0 bases, with 9 bases between. For the CDR3, the DNA is TGCGCCAGCAGCTTGGTGGGACGCCTGAACACTGAAGCTTTCTTT. The encoded protein is CASSLVGRLNTEAFF.

As for this clonotype: The junction departs from germline at one end; a sequencing error may be responsible. V gene TRBV6-1 combines with J gene TRBJ2-1; possibly TRBD2 for D (6 bases). Germline lookup yields CDR1 MNHNS and CDR2 SASEGT. The CDR3 consists of 12 residues. This chain's CDR3 is CASNDAGLSTVF. The CDR3 DNA is TGTGCCAGCAACGACGCGGGACTTTCAACGGTCTTC.

This clonotype was observed many times. CDR3 nucleotides: TGTGCCAGCTCAACCAACAATGAAAAACTGTTTTTT. Its protein product is CASSTNNEKLFF. V is TRBV18 and J is TRBJ1-4; no reliable D call. Per the germline V gene, CDR1 is KGHSH and CDR2 is LQKENI. V was cut by 5 bases and J by 5 bases, with 6 bases left in between. This CDR3 is built from 12 residues.

The table lists this clonotype with a count of one. V usage is TRBV29-1 and J usage is TRBJ2-1, with 11 bases fitting TRBD2. In germline, CDR1 is SQVTM, CDR2 ANQGSEA. CDR3 length: 15 amino acids. After removal of 8 bases from V and 4 bases from J, the junction contained 10 bases not matched to a gene. CDR3 DNA: TGCAGCCCCAAAGGGGGACTAGCGGAATACAATGAGCAGTTCTTC. Translating it yields CSPKGGLAEYNEQFF.

The V gene is TRBV5-6, the J gene TRBJ1-2; the match to TRBD1 covers 12 bases. V lost 0 bases and J lost 4; bases outside the gene matches: 10. The CDR3 totals 18 residues. Germline-derived CDR1 and CDR2 are SGHDT and YYEEEE. CDR3 protein: CASSLGDRGQRLSYGYTF. The DNA for the CDR3 is TGTGCCAGCAGCTTGGGGGACAGGGGGCAAAGGCTGTCCTATGGCTACACCTTC.

The chain joins TRBV6-1 to TRBJ2-7; 10 bases map to TRBD2. J was trimmed by 1 base and V by 8 bases; bases with no gene match: 8. Per the germline V gene, CDR1 is MNHNS and CDR2 is SASEGT. This CDR3 is built from 15 residues. Here the CDR3 reads CASLAGGSHSYEQYF. Here the CDR3 DNA reads TGTGCCAGCTTAGCGGGAGGTTCCCATTCCTACGAGCAGTACTTC.

This clonotype was observed once. The V gene is TRBV30, the J gene TRBJ1-1; possible D gene TRBD1, 5 bases. Germline V gene data show CDR1 as GTSNPN and CDR2 as SVGIG (reference sequence). This CDR3 contains 15 residues. Trimming removed 0 bases at V and 1 base at J, with 12 bases between. DNA of the CDR3: TGTGCCTGGAGTGTTTGGGGCCTTGAGAACACTGAAGCTTTCTTT. It codes for CAWSVWGLENTEAFF.

This clonotype was detected many times. The V gene is TRBV11-2, the J gene TRBJ1-5; D is perhaps TRBD1 (5 bases). Matching the DNA end better, TRBJ2-3 makes the J call doubtful. The CDR3 is made up of 12 amino acids. Germline loops: CDR1 SGHAT, CDR2 FQNNGV. The CDR3 DNA sequence: TGTGCCAGCAGCTCCAACTACAGGCCCCAGTATTTT. Encoded protein: CASSSNYRPQYF.

This clonotype appeared many times. The chain employs TRBV3-2 and TRBJ2-1; the table's TRBD1 call for D was not verified on the DNA. TRBV3-2 is a known pseudogene. The CDR3 is made up of 16 amino acids. DNA of the CDR3: TGTGCCAGCAGCCAAGTAGGGGGACAGGGGGGCAATGAGCAGTTCTTC. Its protein is CASSQVGGQGGNEQFF.

This clonotype was seen repeatedly, ten times or more. The chain couples TRBV27 to TRBJ1-1; maybe TRBD1 (5 bases). V gave up 6 bases and J gave up 0 bases, with 8 bases separating them. CDR1 is MNHEY and CDR2 is SMNVEV in the germline V gene (reference sequence). CDR3 length equals 13 residues. The CDR3 loop reads CASRTELNTEAFF. The CDR3 DNA sequence: TGTGCCAGCAGGACAGAGCTGAACACTGAAGCTTTCTTT.

Ten or more counts support this clonotype. This sequence joins TRBV29-1 and TRBJ2-2; 12 bases fit TRBD2. The CDR3 loop spans 14 amino acids. After removal of 7 bases from V and 4 bases from J, the junction contained 4 bases not matched to a gene. Germline-derived CDR1 and CDR2 are SQVTM and ANQGSEA. The CDR3 spells CSGGLAGSTGELFF. In nucleotides, the CDR3 is TGCAGCGGTGGACTAGCGGGAAGCACCGGGGAGCTGTTTTTT.